Each of the 26 T cell receptor beta chains below was sequenced from the same sample in a study of identical twins. Each CDR3 protein is one row after TCRdb ran MiXCR on the 5' RACE reads. The sample has roughly 350,000 distinct CDR3 sequences; approximately 9.1% are singletons. The sample consisted of naive T cells sorted from blood. The receptors were sampled from a woman aged 45-59 years in good health.

CDR3 coding DNA: TGTGCCAGCAGCTTAGAGAGCGGGAGGGCGTTTAATGAGCAGTTCTTC. Translating it yields CASSLESGRAFNEQFF. V usage is TRBV11-2 and J usage is TRBJ2-1; 10 nucleotides match TRBD2. Germline V lookup: CDR1 SGHAT, CDR2 FQNNGV. The length of the CDR3 is 16 residues. Unmatched junction bases numbered 6, after V lost 0 bases and J lost 7 bases.

This clonotype has at least ten counts. This chain links TRBV20-1 with TRBJ1-2; 8 nucleotides line up with TRBD1. Trimming took 1 base from V and 0 from J; bases not matched to a gene: 13. This CDR3 is 18 amino acids long. The germline gives CDR1 DFQATT, CDR2 SNEGSKA (reference sequence). In DNA form, the CDR3 reads TGCAGTGCTAGAGTCCTGTCCGATTGGACAGGGACTAACTATGGCTACACCTTC. This gives the protein CSARVLSDWTGTNYGYTF.

The chain employs TRBV4-1 and TRBJ2-3; D may correspond to TRBD1 or TRBD2 (5 bases each). V lost 4 bases, J lost 4 bases, and 15 bases lay in between. The length of the CDR3 is 15 residues. The germline V gene has CDR1 MGHRA and CDR2 YSYEKL. CDR3 nucleotides: TGCGCCAGCAGCCTGGGGTGGGGGACCCCAGATACGCAGTATTTT. Translated, it gives CASSLGWGTPDTQYF.

This clonotype has more than one count but fewer than ten. This chain links TRBV24-1 with TRBJ2-3; tentatively, D is TRBD1 (6 bases). V was cut by 4 bases and J by 5 bases, with 18 bases left in between. This CDR3 has 16 residues. Per the germline V gene, CDR1 is KGHDR and CDR2 is SFDVKD. Here the CDR3 reads CATSDLTGSAGDTQYF. The CDR3, as DNA: TGTGCCACCAGTGACCTGACAGGCTCAGCAGGAGATACGCAGTATTTT.

This clonotype came up many times. The CDR3 nucleotides read TGCAGCGTTGCTCGGACAGGGGGCTACGAGCAGTACTTC. Translation gives CSVARTGGYEQYF. The J gene is TRBJ2-7, the V gene TRBV29-1, with 10 positions matching TRBD1. Germline assignment: CDR1 SQVTM and CDR2 ANQGSEA. V shed 4 bases and J 3 bases; nucleotides not matched to a gene: 3. The CDR3 has 13 residues.

The chain links TRBV12-3 or TRBV12-4 to TRBJ2-1, with a possible D match to TRBD2 (6 bases). The V and J ends lost 7 bases and 8 bases respectively, with 18 bases between them. This CDR3 region has 14 residues. This chain's CDR3 is CASIYGGEEDEQFF. The CDR3, as DNA: TGTGCCAGCATCTACGGAGGGGAAGAGGATGAGCAGTTCTTC.

The rearrangement joins TRBV2 to TRBJ2-2; no clear D. CDR3 length: 14 residues. V was cut by 4 bases and J by 4 bases, with 10 bases left in between. Germline CDR1 reads SNHLY; CDR2 reads FYNNEI. The CDR3: CASSGEGITGELFF. CDR3 bases: TGTGCCAGCAGTGGTGAAGGGATCACCGGGGAGCTGTTTTTT.

This clonotype has at least ten counts. J is TRBJ2-7 and V is TRBV15; D is undetermined. Trimming shortened V by 2 bases and J by 7 bases, and 3 bases separated the two germline ends. The CDR3 covers 10 residues. Per germline, CDR1 LNHNV and CDR2 YYDKDF (reference sequence). The CDR3 sequence: CATSRSEQYV. The CDR3 DNA follows: TGTGCCACCAGCAGATCGGAGCAGTACGTC.

This chain connects TRBV12-5 to TRBJ2-1; 9 bases fit TRBD2. V shed 5 bases and J 3 bases; nucleotides not matched to a gene: 5. The CDR3 loop spans 15 amino acids. CDR1 is LGHNT, CDR2 FRNRAP, per germline. DNA for the CDR3: TGTGCTAGTGGTCCTAGCGGGGCGAACTACAATGAGCAGTTCTTC. Its translation is CASGPSGANYNEQFF.

The chain uses TRBV28 and TRBJ2-1; D might be TRBD2 (6 bases). V was trimmed by 3 bases and J by 4 bases, leaving 10 bases between them. This CDR3 is 14 amino acids long. CDR1 and CDR2 (germline): MDHEN, SYDVKM. CDR3 sequence: CASSFGTVYNEQFF. DNA of the CDR3: TGTGCCAGCAGTTTCGGGACTGTTTACAATGAGCAGTTCTTC. The variable domain in full, completed from reference TRBV28 and TRBJ2-1, reads DVKVTQSSRYLVKRTGEKVFLECVQDMDHENMFWYRQDPGLGLRLIYFSYDVKMKEKGDIPEGYSVSREKKERFSLILESASTNQTSMYLCASSFGTVYNEQFFGPGTRLTVL.

The chain recombines TRBV3-1 with TRBJ2-7; 9 bases line up with TRBD2. Per germline, CDR1 LGHDT and CDR2 YNNKEL (reference sequence). This CDR3 region has 18 residues. Germline trimming cut 0 bases from V and 4 bases from J; bases unmatched to any gene: 13. The CDR3 sequence: CASSQEAGLAGNSYEQYV. The CDR3 DNA is TGTGCCAGCAGCCAAGAAGCTGGCCTAGCGGGGAATAGTTACGAGCAGTACGTC.

The chain combines TRBV29-1 with TRBJ2-2; D is undetermined. CDR1 and CDR2 (germline): SQVTM, ANQGSEA. This CDR3 spans 13 amino acids. The V end lost 4 bases, the J end lost 0 bases, and 6 bases lay between the germline ends. CDR3 DNA sequence: TGCAGCGTTGGAAGACCGAACACCGGGGAGCTGTTTTTT. Translating it yields CSVGRPNTGELFF.

This clonotype was recorded a few times. V usage is TRBV4-1 and J usage is TRBJ1-2; weak D call: TRBD1 (6 bases). This CDR3 region has 13 residues. Between the trimmed V and J ends, which lost 4 bases and 8 bases, there was a span of 14 bases. In germline, CDR1 is MGHRA, CDR2 YSYEKL. CDR3 sequence (DNA): TGCGCCAGCAGCCCGGCCCCAGGGGACGGCTACACCTTC. Translating it yields CASSPAPGDGYTF.

This clonotype was detected a few times. This chain links TRBV11-3 with TRBJ2-1, with TRBD2 matching 8 bases. Trimming took 8 bases from V and 5 from J; bases not matched to a gene: 11. CDR3 length: 15 amino acids. Germline lookup yields CDR1 SGHNT and CDR2 YENEEA. CDR3 sequence reads: CASAPALAGHNEQFF. DNA for the CDR3: TGTGCCAGCGCACCGGCGCTAGCGGGTCACAATGAGCAGTTCTTC.

With respect to this clonotype: A much larger clone lies a single base off, so this may be a read error. Here the CDR3 omits its conserved ending phenylalanine or tryptophan, so a read error is the likely source. CDR3: CSVGGPGTEAFI. CDR3 DNA: TGCAGCGTTGGGGGGCCGGGCACTGAAGCTTTCATT. This chain links TRBV29-1 with TRBJ1-1, with D possibly being TRBD1 (6 bases). The V end was cut by 4 bases, the J end by 4 bases, with 10 bases between. Germline V gives CDR1 SQVTM, CDR2 ANQGSEA. This CDR3 comprises 12 residues.

The CDR3 DNA sequence: TGTGCCAGCAGCACTCTTGGAGTTCCCATGGATACGCAGTATTTT. This translates into CASSTLGVPMDTQYF. The chain recombines TRBV5-5 with TRBJ2-3, with no clear D. Trimming took 4 bases from V and 6 from J, leaving 18 bases between them. This CDR3 contains 15 residues. The germline CDR1 and CDR2 sequences are SGHKS and YYEKEE (reference sequence).

The chain couples TRBV7-9 to TRBJ2-5; D not resolved. Trimming removed 1 base at V and 4 bases at J, with 7 bases between. The length of the CDR3 is 13 residues. Germline lookup yields CDR1 SEHNR and CDR2 FQNEAQ (reference sequence). The CDR3 nucleotides read TGTGCCAGCAGCTTAGAGCGTTTAGAGACCCAGTACTTC. It encodes CASSLERLETQYF.

The chain links TRBV12-3 or TRBV12-4 to TRBJ2-3; a possible D gene is TRBD2 (5 bases). V lost 8 bases and J lost 1, with 13 bases in between. The CDR3 sequence is 14 residues long. CDR3 nucleotides: TGTGCCAGCCGAGCGTACGGGGGCACAGATACGCAGTATTTT. It yields the protein CASRAYGGTDTQYF.

At least ten counts were recorded for this clonotype. The CDR3 coding sequence is TGTGCCAGCAGCCAGATAGTTGTGGCGAACACCGGGGAGCTGTTTTTT. It translates to CASSQIVVANTGELFF. V gene TRBV7-8 combines with J gene TRBJ2-2; D remains unclear. Germline V gene data show CDR1 as SGHVS and CDR2 as FQNEAQ. The CDR3 runs 16 residues. The germline V and J ends were trimmed by 5 bases and 0 bases, with 13 bases remaining between them.

V and J are TRBV12-3 or TRBV12-4 and TRBJ1-4, with no clear D. The CDR3 is 14 residues long. Trimming cost V 1 base and J 6 bases, with 9 bases left between them. The CDR3 protein is CASSLDHGDEKLFF. For the CDR3, the DNA is TGTGCCAGCAGTTTAGACCACGGGGATGAAAAACTGTTTTTT.

This clonotype was recorded many times. This sequence joins TRBV15 and TRBJ2-5; D is uncertain. Germline lookup yields CDR1 LNHNV and CDR2 YYDKDF (reference sequence). This CDR3 has 13 amino acids. V dropped 0 bases and J dropped 5 bases, with 7 bases sitting between them. CDR3 DNA: TGTGCCACCAGCAGAGACCCCGGTGAGACCCAGTACTTC. Protein product: CATSRDPGETQYF.

This clonotype showed up just a few times. The chain employs TRBV12-3 or TRBV12-4 and TRBJ1-6, with 7 positions matching TRBD1. The trim removed 6 bases at V and 7 bases at J, leaving 6 bases unmatched. The CDR3 runs 14 residues. The CDR3 reads CASSLPGGNSPLHF. CDR3 DNA: TGTGCCAGCAGCCTCCCAGGGGGGAATTCACCCCTCCACTTT.

The rearrangement uses TRBV28 and TRBJ1-3, with 7 bases fitting TRBD1. After removal of 6 bases from V and 1 base from J, the junction contained 6 bases not matched to a gene. There are 15 residues in the CDR3. CDR1 is MDHEN and CDR2 is SYDVKM in the germline V gene. The CDR3 region has the DNA TGTGCCAGCAGAATCGGGACAGTTTCTGGAAACACCATATATTTT. Its protein product is CASRIGTVSGNTIYF. The full variable domain, with the rest looked up from reference TRBV28 and TRBJ1-3, is DVKVTQSSRYLVKRTGEKVFLECVQDMDHENMFWYRQDPGLGLRLIYFSYDVKMKEKGDIPEGYSVSREKKERFSLILESASTNQTSMYLCASRIGTVSGNTIYFGEGSWLTVV.

This clonotype was counted between two and nine times. The chain has TRBV28 and TRBJ2-7; weak D call: TRBD2 (6 bases). The germline V gene has CDR1 MDHEN and CDR2 SYDVKM. With 4 bases removed from V and 2 bases from J, the gap between germline ends came to 12 bases. The CDR3 is 14 amino acids. The CDR3 region is CASSWSRGTYEQYF. The CDR3 DNA reads TGTGCCAGCAGTTGGTCGCGGGGCACCTACGAGCAGTACTTC.

The chain couples TRBV7-8 to TRBJ2-1, with no clear D. The CDR3 has 18 amino acids. V was clipped by 4 bases and J by 3 bases, with 22 bases between them. Germline CDR1 SGHVS, CDR2 FQNEAQ. CDR3 DNA sequence: TGTGCCAGCAGCTCACCGCTCTTCCCTAGACCTATCTACAATGAGCAGTTCTTC. Translation gives CASSSPLFPRPIYNEQFF.

This clonotype has more than one count but fewer than ten. J is TRBJ2-5 and V is TRBV7-6; possibly TRBD1 for D (5 bases). Germline-derived CDR1 and CDR2 are SGHVS and FNYEAQ. The CDR3 has 15 amino acids. Trimming removed 1 base at V and 5 bases at J, with 14 bases between. CDR3 amino acids: CASSLEARQQETQYF. In DNA, the CDR3 is TGTGCCAGCAGCTTAGAGGCCCGACAGCAGGAGACCCAGTACTTC.